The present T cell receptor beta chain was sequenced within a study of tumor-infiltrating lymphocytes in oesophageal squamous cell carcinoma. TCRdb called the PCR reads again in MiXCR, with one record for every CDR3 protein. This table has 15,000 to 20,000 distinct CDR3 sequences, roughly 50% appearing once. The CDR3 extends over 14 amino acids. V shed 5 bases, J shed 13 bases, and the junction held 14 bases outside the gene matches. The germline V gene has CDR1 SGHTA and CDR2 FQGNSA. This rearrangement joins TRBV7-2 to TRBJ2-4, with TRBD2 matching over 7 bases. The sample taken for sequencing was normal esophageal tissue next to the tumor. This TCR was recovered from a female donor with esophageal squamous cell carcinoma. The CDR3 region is CASSPGLGPDTQYF. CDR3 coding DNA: TGTGCCAGCAGCCCAGGACTAGGCCCAGATACGCAGTACTTC.